The sequence of this T cell receptor beta chain was determined in a study of blood T cell repertoires in COVID-19. For the study at large: Acute-phase and convalescent COVID-19 samples originated in the United States, Italy and Spain.

This clone was counted between two and nine times. Only in-frame clones appear in the TCRdb table, and some are missing; sequencing was by immunoSEQ multiplex PCR. Among some 180,000 clones, about 78% were seen once, and the ten largest hold roughly 8.7%. The CDR3 has 15 amino acids. The trim removed 6 bases at V and 6 bases at J, leaving 11 bases unmatched. CDR1 is LGHNA and CDR2 is YSLEER in the germline V gene. The chain employs TRBV4-3 and TRBJ2-3, with 8 bases identical to TRBD2. The sample taken for sequencing was peripheral blood. The TCR comes from a woman aged 50 to 60 with active or convalescent COVID-19. CDR3 sequence (DNA): TGCGCCAGCAGTACTAGCGGAAACACGCGGGATACGCAGTATTTT. Translation gives CASSTSGNTRDTQYF.